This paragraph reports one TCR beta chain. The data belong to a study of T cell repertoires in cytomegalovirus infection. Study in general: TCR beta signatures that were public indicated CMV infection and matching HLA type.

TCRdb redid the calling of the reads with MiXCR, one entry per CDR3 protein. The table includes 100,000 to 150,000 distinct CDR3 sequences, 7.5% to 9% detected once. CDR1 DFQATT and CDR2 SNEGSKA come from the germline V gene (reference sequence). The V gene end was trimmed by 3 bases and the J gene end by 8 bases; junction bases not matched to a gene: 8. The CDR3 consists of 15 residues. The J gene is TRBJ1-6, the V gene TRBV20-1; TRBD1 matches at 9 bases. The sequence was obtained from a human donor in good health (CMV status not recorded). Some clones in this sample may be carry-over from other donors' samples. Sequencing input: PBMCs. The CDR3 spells CSASPSGQGYSPLHF. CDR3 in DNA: TGCAGTGCTAGCCCGTCGGGACAGGGCTATTCACCCCTCCACTTT.